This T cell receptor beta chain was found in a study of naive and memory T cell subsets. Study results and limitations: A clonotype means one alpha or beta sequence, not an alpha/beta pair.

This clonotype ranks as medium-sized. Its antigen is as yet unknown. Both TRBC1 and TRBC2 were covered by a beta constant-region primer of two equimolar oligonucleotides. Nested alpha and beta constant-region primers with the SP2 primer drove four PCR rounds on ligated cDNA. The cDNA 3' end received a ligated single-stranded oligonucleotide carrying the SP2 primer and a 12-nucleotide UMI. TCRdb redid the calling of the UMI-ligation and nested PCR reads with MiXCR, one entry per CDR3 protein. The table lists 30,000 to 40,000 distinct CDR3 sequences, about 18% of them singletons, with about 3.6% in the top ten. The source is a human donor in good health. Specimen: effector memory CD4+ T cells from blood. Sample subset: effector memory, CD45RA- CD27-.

This chain's CDR3 is CSVESGGGGYTF. CDR3 DNA sequence: TGCAGCGTTGAGTCAGGGGGCGGCGGCTACACCTTC. The chain carries TRBV29-1 and TRBJ1-2; TRBD1 aligns across 8 bases. CDR3 length: 12 residues. Germline V CDR1 and CDR2: SQVTM, ANQGSEA. J was trimmed by 8 bases and V by 3 bases; bases with no gene match: 5.